The 3 T cell receptor beta chains below were found in one sample sequenced in a study of blood T cell repertoires in COVID-19. TCRdb's copy holds only in-frame clones and misses some; the assay was immunoSEQ multiplex PCR. The data hold about 280,000 clones, with 85% to 90% observed a single time. Sample: PBMCs or T cells enriched from blood (not recorded which). These receptors were collected from a woman younger than 45 with acute COVID-19.

The chain recombines TRBV6-6 with TRBJ2-1; 8 bases map to TRBD1. This CDR3 is built from 13 residues. Germline V gene data show CDR1 as MNHNY and CDR2 as SVGAGI (reference sequence). V lost 6 bases, J lost 8 bases, and 6 bases stayed unmatched. CDR3 loop: CASRLTGAHEQFF. For the CDR3, the DNA is TGTGCCAGCAGGCTGACAGGGGCCCATGAGCAGTTCTTC.

The chain joins TRBV11-3 to TRBJ2-3; 10 bases are a match to TRBD2. Germline CDR1 and CDR2: SGHNT and YENEEA. Germline trimming cut 1 base from V and 5 bases from J; bases unmatched to any gene: 12. There are 18 residues in the CDR3. In nucleotides, the CDR3 is TGTGCCAGCAGCTTAGGAACTAGCGGGGCCAACGTTCTAGATACGCAGTATTTT. Its translation is CASSLGTSGANVLDTQYF. The whole variable domain, filled in from reference TRBV11-3 and TRBJ2-3, reads EAGVVQSPRYKIIEKKQPVAFWCNPISGHNTLYWYLQNLGQGPELLIRYENEEAVDDSQLPKDRFSAERLKGVDSTLKIQPAELGDSAVYLCASSLGTSGANVLDTQYFGPGTRLTVL.

The V call is TRBV10-3, the J call TRBJ2-1; 12 nucleotides align to TRBD1. V shed 8 bases, J shed 6 bases, and the junction held 8 bases outside the gene matches. The germline gives CDR1 ENHRY, CDR2 SYGVKD. There are 15 residues in the CDR3. The CDR3: CAIGGQGAFINEQFF. CDR3 DNA: TGTGCCATCGGGGGACAGGGGGCGTTTATCAATGAGCAGTTCTTC.